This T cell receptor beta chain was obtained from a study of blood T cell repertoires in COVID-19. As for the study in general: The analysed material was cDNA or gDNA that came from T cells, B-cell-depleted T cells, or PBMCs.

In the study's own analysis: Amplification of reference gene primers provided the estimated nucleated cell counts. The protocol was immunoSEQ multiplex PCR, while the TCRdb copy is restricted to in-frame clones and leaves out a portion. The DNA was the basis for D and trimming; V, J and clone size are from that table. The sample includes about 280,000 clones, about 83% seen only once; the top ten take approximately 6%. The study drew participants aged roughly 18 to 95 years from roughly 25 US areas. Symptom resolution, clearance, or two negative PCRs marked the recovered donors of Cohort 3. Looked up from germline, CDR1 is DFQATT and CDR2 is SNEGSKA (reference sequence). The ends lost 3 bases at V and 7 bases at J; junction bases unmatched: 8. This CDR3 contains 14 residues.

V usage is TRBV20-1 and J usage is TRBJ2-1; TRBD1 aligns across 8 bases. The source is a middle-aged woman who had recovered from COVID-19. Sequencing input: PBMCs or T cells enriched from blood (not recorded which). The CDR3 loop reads CSASVPGGTNEQFF. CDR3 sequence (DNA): TGCAGTGCTAGTGTCCCAGGGGGCACGAATGAGCAGTTCTTC.